A selection of T cell receptor beta chains follows, all from one sample in a study of blood T cell repertoires in COVID-19. Sequencing was performed with immunoSEQ multiplex PCR; in TCRdb, only in-frame clones are kept and a portion is missing. The sample lists about 88,000 clones; over 65% were seen once. Sequencing was carried out using peripheral blood. The source is a human donor in a cohort sampled during active COVID-19. Each CDR3 is given with its conserved first and last residue. The D gene is left open where the match is weak. Size is omitted from some rows. Given values are once, few, many or a class for expanded clones.

CDR3aa: CASSWGLTGVGWGYEQYF
CDR3nt: TGTGCCAGCAGCTGGGGACTGACAGGGGTGGGATGGGGCTACGAGCAGTACTTC
v_gene: TRBV5-6
j_gene: TRBJ2-7
abundance: .
d_gene: TRBD1

CDR3aa: CASSLGVYNEQFF
CDR3nt: TGCGCCAGCAGCTTAGGGGTCTACAATGAGCAGTTCTTC
v_gene: TRBV5-1
j_gene: TRBJ2-1
abundance: .
d_gene: .

CDR3aa: CASSERTIPYEQYF
CDR3nt: TGTGCCAGCAGTGAGAGAACCATTCCCTACGAGCAGTACTTC
v_gene: TRBV6-1
j_gene: TRBJ2-7
abundance: once
d_gene: .

CDR3aa: CASEEGATDTQYF
CDR3nt: TGTGCCAGTGAAGAAGGGGCCACAGATACGCAGTATTTT
v_gene: TRBV19
j_gene: TRBJ2-3
abundance: .
d_gene: .

CDR3aa: CASREDRDGGNSPLHF
CDR3nt: TGCGCCAGCAGAGAGGACAGGGATGGGGGGAATTCACCCCTCCACTTT
v_gene: TRBV10-2
j_gene: TRBJ1-6
abundance: .
d_gene: TRBD1

CDR3aa: CASSFVPGYYSPLHF
CDR3nt: TGTGCCAGCAGTTTTGTCCCAGGGTATTATTCACCCCTCCACTTT
v_gene: TRBV6-5
j_gene: TRBJ1-6
abundance: .
d_gene: .

CDR3aa: CASSFAAAFTDTQYF
CDR3nt: TGTGCCAGCAGCTTCGCGGCGGCCTTCACAGATACGCAGTATTTT
v_gene: TRBV7-9
j_gene: TRBJ2-3
abundance: .
d_gene: .

CDR3aa: CASSQDSVGRQGQKGSGYTF
CDR3nt: TGTGCCAGCAGCCAAGATTCTGTAGGGAGACAGGGCCAAAAAGGGTCCGGCTACACCTTC
v_gene: TRBV4-2
j_gene: TRBJ1-2
abundance: once
d_gene: TRBD1

CDR3aa: CASSPQDRRSDEQYF
CDR3nt: TGTGCCAGCAGCCCACAGGACAGGCGGAGCGACGAGCAGTACTTC
v_gene: TRBV11-2
j_gene: TRBJ2-7
abundance: .
d_gene: TRBD1

CDR3aa: CASSLETGVQQYF
CDR3nt: TGTGCCAGCAGTTTAGAGACAGGGGTTCAGCAGTACTTC
v_gene: TRBV27
j_gene: TRBJ2-7
abundance: .
d_gene: TRBD1

CDR3aa: CASSEASEYNEQFF
CDR3nt: TGTGCCAGCAGTGAAGCAAGTGAGTACAATGAGCAGTTCTTC
v_gene: TRBV6-1
j_gene: TRBJ2-1
abundance: .
d_gene: .

CDR3aa: CASSLERDTEAFF
CDR3nt: TGTGCCAGCAGCTTAGAGAGGGATACTGAAGCTTTCTTT
v_gene: TRBV11-2
j_gene: TRBJ1-1
abundance: .
d_gene: .

CDR3aa: CASSARQTYSGNTIYF
CDR3nt: TGTGCCAGCAGCGCTAGACAGACCTACTCTGGAAACACCATATATTTT
v_gene: TRBV11-2
j_gene: TRBJ1-3
abundance: .
d_gene: .

CDR3aa: CSVSFQGNQPQHF
CDR3nt: TGCAGCGTTTCTTTTCAGGGCAATCAGCCCCAGCATTTT
v_gene: TRBV29-1
j_gene: TRBJ1-5
abundance: .
d_gene: .

CDR3aa: CASSPLAGGITGELFF
CDR3nt: TGTGCCAGCAGCCCCCTCGCAGGGGGTATTACCGGGGAGCTGTTTTTT
v_gene: TRBV9
j_gene: TRBJ2-2
abundance: .
d_gene: TRBD1

CDR3aa: CASSDTRGTYNEQFF
CDR3nt: TGTGCCAGCAGCGACACCCGGGGTACCTACAATGAGCAGTTCTTC
v_gene: TRBV5-5
j_gene: TRBJ2-1
abundance: .
d_gene: .

CDR3aa: CASNNGTASWNEQFF
CDR3nt: TGTGCCAGCAATAATGGGACAGCCTCTTGGAATGAGCAGTTCTTC
v_gene: TRBV7-2
j_gene: TRBJ2-1
abundance: once
d_gene: TRBD1

CDR3aa: CASSQVQGGSNQPQHF
CDR3nt: TGCGCCAGCAGCCAAGTCCAGGGTGGGAGCAATCAGCCCCAGCATTTT
v_gene: TRBV4-1
j_gene: TRBJ1-5
abundance: .
d_gene: .

CDR3aa: CASSYLGQINEKLFF
CDR3nt: TGTGCCAGCAGTTACTTGGGACAGATTAATGAAAAACTGTTTTTT
v_gene: TRBV6-2/TRBV6-3
j_gene: TRBJ1-4
abundance: .
d_gene: TRBD1

CDR3aa: CASSVAGGRGGEETQYF
CDR3nt: TGTGCCAGCAGCGTTGCCGGAGGGCGCGGGGGGGAAGAGACCCAGTACTTC
v_gene: TRBV9
j_gene: TRBJ2-5
abundance: .
d_gene: TRBD2

CDR3aa: CASSLAGAREKLFF
CDR3nt: TGCGCCAGCAGCTTGGCAGGGGCTAGGGAAAAACTGTTTTTT
v_gene: TRBV5-1
j_gene: TRBJ1-4
abundance: few
d_gene: .

CDR3aa: CASSGTGQETQYF
CDR3nt: TGTGCCAGCTCCGGGACAGGGCAAGAGACCCAGTACTTC
v_gene: TRBV19
j_gene: TRBJ2-5
abundance: .
d_gene: TRBD1

CDR3aa: CASSPSSGANVLTF
CDR3nt: TGTGCCAGCAGCCCTAGCTCTGGGGCCAACGTCCTGACTTTC
v_gene: TRBV7-2
j_gene: TRBJ2-6
abundance: .
d_gene: .

CDR3aa: CASSIGREGEAFF
CDR3nt: TGTGCCAGTAGTATAGGCAGGGAGGGTGAAGCTTTCTTT
v_gene: TRBV19
j_gene: TRBJ1-1
abundance: .
d_gene: .

CDR3aa: CASSSQWQAGEDRDF
CDR3nt: TGTGCCAGCAGCTCCCAATGGCAGGCCGGGGAGGACAGGGATTTC
v_gene: TRBV5-6
j_gene: TRBJ2-7
abundance: .
d_gene: TRBD1

CDR3aa: CASSVAWTGRVTF
CDR3nt: TGTGCCAGCAGCGTCGCGTGGACAGGCCGGGTTACCTTC
v_gene: TRBV9
j_gene: TRBJ1-2
abundance: .
d_gene: TRBD1

CDR3aa: CASSQQTGGNSGANVLTF
CDR3nt: TGTGCCAGCAGCCAACAAACAGGGGGTAACTCTGGGGCCAACGTCCTGACTTTC
v_gene: TRBV4-2
j_gene: TRBJ2-6
abundance: .
d_gene: TRBD1

CDR3aa: CASSPNTGVRNQPQHF
CDR3nt: TGTGCCAGCAGTCCAAATACAGGGGTTCGCAATCAGCCCCAGCATTTT
v_gene: TRBV28
j_gene: TRBJ1-5
abundance: .
d_gene: TRBD1

CDR3aa: CASSELKDRMGTEAFF
CDR3nt: TGTGCCAGCAGTGAACTTAAAGACAGGATGGGCACTGAAGCTTTCTTT
v_gene: TRBV25-1
j_gene: TRBJ1-1
abundance: once
d_gene: .

CDR3aa: CATRGGISGSEKLFF
CDR3nt: TGTGCCACCAGGGGAGGGATTAGCGGTAGTGAAAAACTGTTTTTT
v_gene: TRBV15
j_gene: TRBJ1-4
abundance: .
d_gene: .

CDR3aa: CASRSFGATNEKLFF
CDR3nt: TGTGCCAGCAGGTCGTTCGGTGCAACTAATGAAAAACTGTTTTTT
v_gene: TRBV28
j_gene: TRBJ1-4
abundance: .
d_gene: .

CDR3aa: CASSPLSGAGDTEAFF
CDR3nt: TGTGCCAGCTCACCGTTATCAGGGGCAGGGGACACTGAAGCTTTCTTT
v_gene: TRBV18
j_gene: TRBJ1-1
abundance: .
d_gene: .

CDR3aa: CASSPDTEQYF
CDR3nt: TGTGCCAGCTCGCCGGACACCGAGCAGTACTTC
v_gene: TRBV18
j_gene: TRBJ2-7
abundance: .
d_gene: .

CDR3aa: CASSPSSGRASEQYF
CDR3nt: TGTGCCAGCAGCCCCAGTAGCGGGAGAGCAAGCGAGCAGTACTTC
v_gene: TRBV5-4
j_gene: TRBJ2-7
abundance: .
d_gene: TRBD2

CDR3aa: CASRIAQWETQYF
CDR3nt: TGTGCCAGCAGGATAGCTCAGTGGGAGACCCAGTACTTC
v_gene: TRBV6-5
j_gene: TRBJ2-5
abundance: .
d_gene: .

CDR3aa: CSARQGWAGELFF
CDR3nt: TGCAGCGCCAGACAGGGGTGGGCCGGGGAGCTGTTTTTT
v_gene: TRBV29-1
j_gene: TRBJ2-2
abundance: .
d_gene: TRBD1

CDR3aa: CASSQAGTYNEQFF
CDR3nt: TGTGCCAGCAGCCAAGCGGGGACCTACAATGAGCAGTTCTTC
v_gene: TRBV3-1/TRBV3-2
j_gene: TRBJ2-1
abundance: .
d_gene: .

CDR3aa: CASSKHGTGFSLAYEQYF
CDR3nt: TGTGCCAGCAGCAAACACGGGACAGGTTTCTCCTTGGCCTACGAGCAGTACTTC
v_gene: TRBV21-1
j_gene: TRBJ2-7
abundance: .
d_gene: .

CDR3aa: CASSEALGLAKNIQYF
CDR3nt: TGTGCCAGCAGTGAAGCGCTAGGACTAGCCAAAAACATTCAGTACTTC
v_gene: TRBV2
j_gene: TRBJ2-4
abundance: .
d_gene: .

CDR3aa: CASSLDRVGEAFF
CDR3nt: TGTGCCAGCAGCTTAGATCGGGTAGGTGAAGCTTTCTTT
v_gene: TRBV11-3
j_gene: TRBJ1-1
abundance: few
d_gene: .

CDR3aa: CASSIFRSSGNTIYF
CDR3nt: TGTGCCAGTAGTATATTTCGGAGCTCTGGAAACACCATATATTTT
v_gene: TRBV19
j_gene: TRBJ1-3
abundance: few
d_gene: .